The clone carrying this T cell receptor beta chain was counted a few times. Its matching antigen is unknown. Profiled with immunoSEQ multiplex PCR; TCRdb holds only in-frame clones, not every one. Altogether 25,000 to 30,000 clones are present, about 75% being singletons, with the ten largest covering 5.5% to 6.5%. Germline V gene data show CDR1 as SEHNR and CDR2 as FQNEAQ (reference sequence). There are 13 residues in the CDR3. With V trimmed by 5 bases and J by 1 base, 0 bases remained unmatched. Antigen-specific CD4+ T cells were first expanded with viral peptide pools by the ViraFEST assay and only then sequenced. On day 10 of culture, CD4+ T cells were separated out. The cohort was immunized with two doses of either the BNT162b2 or mRNA-1273 vaccine. None of these healthy vaccinees had been infected with SARS-CoV-2 before vaccination. Every well got around 2 million PBMC, which were grown with 10 IU/ml IL-2 and roughly 9.3 ug/ml peptides. Half the medium was replaced with IL-2 medium on days 3 and 7.

This sample was taken from a study of vaccination effects on CD4 cells after COVID-19. This sample comprised CD4+ T cells from PBMCs cultured with SARS-CoV-2 spike peptides, obtained after COVID-19 vaccination. The receptor comes from a human donor who received a COVID-19 vaccine. Some clones in this sample may be carry-over from other donors' samples. The V and J genes are TRBV7-9 and TRBJ1-1; TRBD1 matches 8 bases. The CDR3 nucleotides read TGTGCCAGCAGCCAGGGGGCGAACACTGAAGCTTTCTTT. This translates into CASSQGANTEAFF.